The text below deals with one TCR beta chain. This CDR3 region has 17 residues. From germline, CDR1 is LNHNV and CDR2 YYDKDF (reference sequence). Trimming stripped 0 bases from V and 7 bases from J, with 19 bases between. The data are from a study of blood T cell repertoires in COVID-19. TCRdb's table, derived via immunoSEQ multiplex PCR, lists solely in-frame clones and lacks some. The data contain about 190,000 clones, roughly 83% of them singletons. Source material: PBMCs or T cells enriched from blood (not recorded which). The sequence was collected from a young woman who had recovered from COVID-19. The gene calls are TRBV15 and TRBJ1-3, with D possibly matching TRBD1 (6 bases). The CDR3 spells CATSRDSSSAGENTIYF. The CDR3 nucleotides read TGTGCCACCAGCAGAGATTCTTCTTCGGCAGGGGAGAACACCATATATTTT.